Listed here are 23 T cell receptor beta chains from one sample, sequenced in a study of CD8 T cells in Susac syndrome. Reverse transcription of roughly 0.5 to 1 ug RNA was carried out with random hexamers. TCRdb itself ran the immunoSEQ multiplex PCR reads through MiXCR, one entry per CDR3 protein. The sample lists some 200,000 distinct CDR3 sequences, more than 90% occurring once. Sequenced: CD4+ T cells from PBMCs. The receptors here all came from a human donor with multiple sclerosis.

This clonotype occurred once. This chain connects TRBV27 to TRBJ2-1; D unclear. The CDR3 extends over 14 amino acids. Trimming took off 3 bases at V and 10 bases at J, with 16 bases between the two ends. Germline V gives CDR1 MNHEY, CDR2 SMNVEV (reference sequence). DNA for the CDR3: TGTGCCAGCAGTTTCCGTACTCCAGTACGGGAGCAGTTCTTC. Encoded protein: CASSFRTPVREQFF.

The genes are TRBV12-3 or TRBV12-4 and TRBJ1-2, with D unresolved. The V end was cut by 5 bases, the J end by 6 bases, with 4 bases between. This CDR3 comprises 10 residues. The CDR3 region is CASSRHGYTF. The CDR3, as DNA: TGTGCCAGCAGTCGCCATGGCTACACCTTC.

The genes are TRBV12-3 or TRBV12-4 and TRBJ2-2, with D possibly matching TRBD1 (6 bases). Trimming left V 6 bases short and J 5 bases short, with 16 bases between. This CDR3 has 15 amino acids. The DNA of the CDR3 is TGTGCCAGCAGCCCCCTCGGACAGCTTACCGGGGAGCTGTTTTTT. Translated, it gives CASSPLGQLTGELFF.

This clonotype has only one observation. The rearrangement links TRBV30 to TRBJ2-7, with D perhaps matching TRBD1 (6 bases). CDR1 and CDR2 (germline): GTSNPN, SVGIG (reference sequence). V was pared by 4 bases and J by 5 bases, with 15 bases between. The CDR3 spans 13 residues. This CDR3 is CAWTLKGVHEQYF. CDR3 nucleotide sequence: TGTGCCTGGACTCTCAAGGGGGTCCACGAGCAGTACTTC.

This chain connects TRBV29-1 to TRBJ2-2; no clear D. V lost 0 bases, J lost 3 bases, and 14 bases lay in between. Germline V gene lookup returns CDR1 SQVTM and CDR2 ANQGSEA. CDR3 length: 16 amino acids. The CDR3 here is CSVEDRRPPDTGELFF. CDR3 in DNA: TGCAGCGTTGAAGATAGACGGCCCCCGGACACCGGGGAGCTGTTTTTT.

The rearrangement joins TRBV29-1 to TRBJ2-2; D remains unclear. V lost 6 bases to trimming and J lost 3 bases, with 17 bases between them. The CDR3 is 15 amino acids. Germline V CDR1 and CDR2: SQVTM, ANQGSEA. DNA of the CDR3: TGCAGCGTCCCCAATGATGGCTTTTACACCGGGGAGCTGTTTTTT. Translating gives CSVPNDGFYTGELFF.

The chain combines TRBV9 with TRBJ2-1, with 15 positions matching TRBD2. V lost 2 bases to trimming and J lost 10 bases; unmatched junction nucleotides: 7. Germline V gives CDR1 SGDLS, CDR2 YYNGEE. The CDR3 has 16 residues. CDR3 in amino acids: CASSVSGLAGGWEQFF. For the CDR3, the DNA is TGTGCCAGCAGCGTCTCGGGACTAGCGGGAGGCTGGGAGCAGTTCTTC.

The chain has TRBV10-1 and TRBJ2-2; no firm D call. The CDR3 totals 13 residues. CDR1 and CDR2 (germline): WNHNN, SYGVQD (reference sequence). V was cut by 10 bases and J by 5 bases, with 14 bases left in between. The CDR3 sequence is CATENRLTGELFF. CDR3 in DNA: TGCGCCACGGAAAACAGATTGACCGGGGAGCTGTTTTTT.

CDR3: CSARWPRGENEQFF. The CDR3 DNA follows: TGCAGTGCTAGATGGCCACGGGGGGAGAATGAGCAGTTCTTC. The V call is TRBV20-1, the J call TRBJ2-1; TRBD2 agrees at 7 bases. The CDR3 length is 14 residues. The germline V gene has CDR1 DFQATT and CDR2 SNEGSKA (reference sequence). With 2 bases clipped from V and 7 bases from J, the junction kept 8 bases outside the gene matches.

This chain uses TRBV15 with TRBJ1-5; TRBD1 matches at 8 bases. Trimming at V came to 11 bases and at J to 0 bases, leaving 15 bases not matched to a gene. Germline V gene data show CDR1 as LNHNV and CDR2 as YYDKDF (reference sequence). The CDR3 extends over 17 amino acids. DNA of the CDR3: TGTGCCGCAGGGGTCGGGACAGGCGAATATAGCAATCAGCCCCAGCATTTT. This translates into CAAGVGTGEYSNQPQHF.

CDR3: CSARAAGIPGQFF. CDR3 bases: TGCAGTGCTAGAGCAGCGGGAATCCCCGGGCAGTTCTTC. V usage is TRBV20-1 and J usage is TRBJ2-1; 7 bases fit TRBD2. The ends lost 1 base at V and 12 bases at J; junction bases unmatched: 9. The CDR3 extends over 13 amino acids. The V gene's germline CDR1 is DFQATT and CDR2 SNEGSKA (reference sequence).

This clonotype turned up a few times. V gene TRBV6-2 or TRBV6-3 combines with J gene TRBJ2-3; D not certain. CDR1 is MNHEY, CDR2 SVGEGT, per germline. This CDR3 comprises 11 residues. With 6 bases removed from V and 3 bases from J, the gap between germline ends came to 4 bases. The CDR3 is CASRYTDTQYF. The CDR3 DNA is TGTGCCAGCAGATATACAGATACGCAGTATTTT.

The chain employs TRBV5-1 and TRBJ2-1; perhaps TRBD1 as D (6 bases). V was clipped by 0 bases and J by 8 bases, with 15 bases between them. The CDR3 sequence is 15 residues long. Germline CDR1 and CDR2: SGHRS and YFSETQ. CDR3 region: CASSLARRQEHEQFF. The CDR3 region has the DNA TGCGCCAGCAGCTTGGCCCGGAGACAGGAGCATGAGCAGTTCTTC.

The chain has TRBV20-1 and TRBJ2-7; 7 positions agree with TRBD1. In germline, CDR1 is DFQATT, CDR2 SNEGSKA (reference sequence). V trimming: 7 bases; J trimming: 2 bases; junction bases outside the gene matches: 11. The CDR3 is made up of 14 amino acids. The CDR3 nucleotides read TGCAGTGTAGCGACAGGGCTTCCCCCCTACGAGCAGTACTTC. Protein: CSVATGLPPYEQYF.

The V call is TRBV30, the J call TRBJ2-3; 11 bases are a match to TRBD2. This CDR3 region has 15 residues. After removal of 5 bases from V and 3 bases from J, the junction contained 7 bases not matched to a gene. CDR1 is GTSNPN and CDR2 is SVGIG in the germline V gene (reference sequence). The CDR3 is CAWGPRLAGTDTQYF. Written as DNA, the CDR3 is TGTGCCTGGGGACCTAGACTAGCGGGGACAGATACGCAGTATTTT.

CDR3 amino acids: CASVSPYNEQFF. The CDR3 DNA is TGTGCCAGCGTCAGTCCTTACAATGAGCAGTTCTTC. The chain carries TRBV28 and TRBJ2-1; D ambiguous. The germline CDR1 and CDR2 sequences are MDHEN and SYDVKM. The CDR3 totals 12 residues. Trimming stripped 8 bases from V and 4 bases from J, with 9 bases between. Supplemented by reference TRBV28 and TRBJ2-1, the full variable domain reads DVKVTQSSRYLVKRTGEKVFLECVQDMDHENMFWYRQDPGLGLRLIYFSYDVKMKEKGDIPEGYSVSREKKERFSLILESASTNQTSMYLCASVSPYNEQFFGPGTRLTVL.

The DNA of the CDR3 is TGTGCCAGCAGCCGGCCTATGGGACTAAACACTGAAGCTTTCTTT. This translates into CASSRPMGLNTEAFF. The rearrangement uses TRBV7-3 and TRBJ1-1; D might be TRBD1 (5 bases). In germline, CDR1 is SGHTA, CDR2 FQGTGA. Trimming shortened V by 5 bases and J by 2 bases, and 15 bases separated the two germline ends. The CDR3 has 15 amino acids.

This clonotype was recorded once. CDR3 amino acids: CATRRAPDQPQHF. The CDR3 nucleotides are TGTGCCACCAGGCGGGCACCCGATCAGCCCCAGCATTTT. The chain is built from TRBV15 and TRBJ1-5, with D unresolved. The V end lost 6 bases, the J end lost 5 bases, and 11 bases lay between the germline ends. This CDR3 is 13 amino acids long. Germline V gene sequence: CDR1 LNHNV, CDR2 YYDKDF (reference sequence).

In DNA form, the CDR3 reads TGTGCCAGCAGCCTAAAAACAGGGCCCGATAACTATGGCTACACCTTC. It is translated as CASSLKTGPDNYGYTF. This sequence joins TRBV7-9 and TRBJ1-2, with D possibly matching TRBD1 (6 bases). Trimming removed 5 bases at V and 1 base at J, with 17 bases between. Germline lookup yields CDR1 SEHNR and CDR2 FQNEAQ (reference sequence). The CDR3 extends over 16 amino acids.

The chain links TRBV9 to TRBJ1-2; 7 bases align to TRBD1. The CDR3 totals 15 residues. V lost 1 base and J lost 8; bases outside the gene matches: 11. Looked up from germline, CDR1 is SGDLS and CDR2 is YYNGEE. CDR3 region: CASSVFDRDSQGYTF. DNA of the CDR3: TGTGCCAGCAGCGTATTCGACAGGGACAGTCAAGGCTACACCTTC.

The chain has TRBV3-1 and TRBJ2-7; D remains unclear. Looked up from germline, CDR1 is LGHDT and CDR2 is YNNKEL (reference sequence). V dropped 2 bases and J dropped 7 bases, with 15 bases sitting between them. The CDR3 loop spans 14 amino acids. For the CDR3, the DNA is TGTGCCAGCAGCCAATTCCCTTCCCAGGTGGAGCAGTACTTC. Encoded protein: CASSQFPSQVEQYF.

This chain connects TRBV20-1 to TRBJ2-3; 9 positions match TRBD2. Germline CDR1 and CDR2: DFQATT and SNEGSKA (reference sequence). There are 14 residues in the CDR3. J lost 0 bases, V lost 4 bases, and 2 bases had no gene match. This chain's CDR3 is CSATLAGSTDTQYF. For the CDR3, the DNA is TGCAGTGCTACTCTAGCGGGGAGCACAGATACGCAGTATTTT.

This sequence joins TRBV12-5 and TRBJ2-4, with D unresolved. The CDR3 length is 11 residues. Trimming took 2 bases from V and 9 from J, leaving 5 bases between them. Germline values: CDR1 LGHNT, CDR2 FRNRAP. This CDR3 is CASGLIGIQYF. DNA of the CDR3: TGTGCTAGTGGTTTGATCGGCATTCAGTACTTC. The full variable domain, completed using reference TRBV12-5 and TRBJ2-4, is DARVTQTPRHKVTEMGQEVTMRCQPILGHNTVFWYRQTMMQGLELLAYFRNRAPLDDSGMPKDRFSAEMPDATLATLKIQPSEPRDSAVYFCASGLIGIQYFGAGTRLSVL.